The clone carrying this T cell receptor beta chain has at least ten counts. Its antigen is still unknown. V was trimmed by 2 bases and J by 5 bases, leaving 6 bases between them. CDR1 KGHSH and CDR2 LQKENI come from the germline V gene. There are 12 residues in the CDR3. The sample originates from a study of response to subunit inactivated influenza vaccine. Findings and caveats of the study: That few new T cells are recruited by each seasonal influenza vaccination was the authors' suggestion.

One entry per CDR3 protein results from TCRdb running MiXCR on the RT-PCR reads. The sample holds 500,000 to 650,000 distinct CDR3 sequences, about 8% seen once. The chain has TRBV18 and TRBJ2-5, with D unresolved. This specimen was PBMCs from blood, taken 23 to 25 months after vaccination. The clonotype was recovered from a man aged 50-75 years who received an inactivated influenza vaccine. The CDR3 DNA is TGTGCCAGCTCACCAGTGCGGGAGACCCAGTACTTC. Translating it yields CASSPVRETQYF.